This T cell receptor beta chain was captured in a study of blood T cell repertoires in COVID-19. Study information: Both acute and convalescent COVID-19 samples were obtained from the United States, Italy and Spain. PBMCs, B-cell-depleted T cells, or T cells provided the cDNA or gDNA that made up the material.

V was clipped by 1 base and J by 4 bases; unmatched bases: 6. The germline gives CDR1 MDHEN, CDR2 SYDVKM. The CDR3 extends over 15 amino acids. Repertoires were generated with immunoSEQ multiplex PCR, while TCRdb's copy carries only in-frame clones and drops some. This sample has around 270,000 clones, with roughly 84% found just once. The sample comprised peripheral blood. The receptor's source is a woman in her thirties or forties who had recovered from COVID-19. This rearrangement joins TRBV28 to TRBJ1-2; 7 bases fit TRBD1. The CDR3 protein is CASSLYGQGGYGYTF. The DNA of the CDR3 is TGTGCCAGCAGTTTATACGGGCAGGGGGGCTATGGCTACACCTTC.